This TCR beta chain derives from a study of T cells in Graves' hyperthyroidism and ophthalmopathy (dated 2019 in TCRdb). Study-wide context: Peripheral blood samples were taken at the time of initial diagnosis, prior to any treatment. An independent validation cohort of 18 to 20 hyperthyroidism patients and 15 or so patients who later progressed to ophthalmopathy tested prospective prediction of ophthalmopathy. After blood sampling, hyperthyroidism patients were treated with methimazole at a starting dose of 30 mg daily, and ophthalmopathy patients were treated with high-dose intravenous methylprednisolone. To identify TCR V-J signatures that set the groups apart, the researchers used a discovery cohort of about a hundred patients, made up of 40 to 45 with Graves' ophthalmopathy and about 60 with stable Graves' hyperthyroidism. The roughly 90 discovery patients were divided at random into training and test sets in a 7:3 ratio. The paper describes TCR Vbeta CDR3 sequencing of 130 to 150 peripheral blood samples, made up of under 50 ophthalmopathy patients, roughly 75 hyperthyroidism patients and roughly 17 progressor patients. Thyroid tissue and blood T-cell repertoires from six Graves' hyperthyroidism patients were also compared in the study.

This clonotype was seen repeatedly, ten times or more. Its antigen is currently not known. No quality values exist for individual bases; no much larger clone is one base distant. V and J are truncated by 0 bases and 1 base respectively, leaving an intervening sequence of 10 bases. CDR1 SGHRS and CDR2 YFSETQ were looked up in the germline V gene. Spanning cysteine to phenylalanine, the CDR3 consists of 15 amino acids. Just CDR3 DNA is preserved here, 45 bases in frame from base 1. The TCR beta CDR3 regions were amplified from RNA transcripts. The first round of RT-PCR for the TCR CDR3 was performed with the HTBI primer set and the Qiagen OneStep RT-PCR kit. Libraries were constructed in a second round of multiplex PCR, after which size selection and purification were performed. Paired-end sequencing of the libraries was performed with 100 bp reads on an Illumina HiSeq2000. The source study handled its data this way. SOAPnuke was used to process the raw data, with reads discarded if the reads contained adapters or uncalled bases, had a mean Phred below 15, or lacked an exact constant-primer or identifier match. High-quality paired reads were merged with COPE v1.2.5, and unique nucleotide sequences were defined as clonotypes. Clonotypes were aligned to IMGT TRBV, TRBD and TRBJ reference segments using MiTCR v1.1. The analysis included only V-J combinations with a frequency above 0.0001, which together covered roughly 99% of the repertoires. The TCS score was defined as F50 (clonal expansion) divided by E x V (chaos), with BLOSUM62-based TCRdist calculated between CDR3 peptides within each V-J. Welch's t-statistics and random forest reduced 514 V-J features to 13, which were used in a naive Bayes classifier (R e1071). TCRdb reran the public reads through fastp at Q25 and MiXCR, keeping productive beta chains. Rows matching on CDR3 protein sequence are summarized as one entry with the most common DNA and genes. What appears here as the V and J calls and clone size reflects TCRdb's work, not the paper's. A total of about 560,000 distinct CDR3 sequences appear in this sample, roughly 17% of them only once. Roughly 18% of the sample comes from the top ten.

Summary of the overall study and its limitations: No statistical method was used to set the sample size in advance, and investigators knew the group allocation. Most expanded thyroid clonotypes (frequency above 0.001) were also detected in blood, a finding suggesting that blood repertoires may reflect thyroid immune responses. Ophthalmopathy was separated from stable hyperthyroidism by a 13 V-J signature model, with 87.88% sensitivity and roughly 81% specificity obtained in cross-validation and 80%/75% obtained in testing. During validation, the model predicted progression to ophthalmopathy a median of around 7 months ahead of onset, with almost 71% sensitivity and 72.22% specificity.

Stable Graves' hyperthyroidism was defined as the absence of progression to ophthalmopathy over 18 months of follow-up. The hyperthyroidism patients were between 18 and 65 years old and newly diagnosed, with a disease duration of less than 2 months. Any patient with an uncontrolled infection, another autoimmune disease, pregnancy or lactation was excluded. Diagnoses relied on clinical symptoms, serum thyroxine and TRAb, thyroid ultrasound and orbital computed tomography. PBMCs were separated from 7.5 to 10 ml of fresh peripheral blood using Ficoll-Paque density gradient centrifugation. Trizol reagent was used to extract total RNA, and RNA quality was then checked on an Agilent 2100 Bioanalyzer.

The receptor was isolated from a woman younger than 35 with Graves' hyperthyroidism. Sequencing was performed on blood. The V and J segments used are TRBV5-1 and TRBJ1-1; possibly the D gene is TRBD1, per 5 matching bases. The sequence in DNA is TGCGCCAGCAGCTTGGATGGGGGATCGAACACTGAAGCTTTCTTT. This sequence encodes CASSLDGGSNTEAFF.